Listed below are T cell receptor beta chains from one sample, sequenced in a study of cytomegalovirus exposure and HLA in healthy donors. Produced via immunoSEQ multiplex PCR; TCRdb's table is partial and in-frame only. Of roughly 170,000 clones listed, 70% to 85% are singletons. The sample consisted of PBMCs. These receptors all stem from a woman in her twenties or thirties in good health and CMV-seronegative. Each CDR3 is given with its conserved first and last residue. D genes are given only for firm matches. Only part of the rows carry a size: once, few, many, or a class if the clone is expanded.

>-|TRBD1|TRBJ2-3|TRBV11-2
TGTGCCAGCAGCTTAGGAGGGGACAGGAACACAGATACGCAGTATTTT
CASSLGGDRNTDTQYF
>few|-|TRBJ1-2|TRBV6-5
TGTGCCAGCAGTTCCTCGAACAGCTATGGCTACACCTTC
CASSSSNSYGYTF
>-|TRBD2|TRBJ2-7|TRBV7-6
TGTGCCAGCAGCCCAAACCCGACTAGCGGGGGGGCGTTCTCCTACGAGCAGTACTTC
CASSPNPTSGGAFSYEQYF
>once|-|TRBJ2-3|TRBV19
TGTGCCACCTCAGCTCGTCCGGACAGAGATACGCAGTATTTT
CATSARPDRDTQYF
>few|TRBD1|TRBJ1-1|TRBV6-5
TGTGCCAGCAGTTACTTGGGGGACAGGGGAACTGAAGCTTTCTTT
CASSYLGDRGTEAFF
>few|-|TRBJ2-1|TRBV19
TGTGCCAGTAGTATCAGGGTTTCCAACAATGAGCAGTTCTTC
CASSIRVSNNEQFF
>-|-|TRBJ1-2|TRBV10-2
TGCGCCAGCAGTGCAGGTCTCTATGGCTACACCTTC
CASSAGLYGYTF
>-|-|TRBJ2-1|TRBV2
TGTGCCAGCAGTGAAGTAACCGGGGGAGAGCAGTTCTTC
CASSEVTGGEQFF
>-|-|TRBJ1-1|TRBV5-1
TGCGCCAGCAGCTTGGGACAGACGGTGACTGAAGCTTTCTTT
CASSLGQTVTEAFF
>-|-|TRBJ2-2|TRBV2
TGTGCCAGCAGGTCCGGGACATACAACACCGGGGAGCTGTTTTTT
CASRSGTYNTGELFF
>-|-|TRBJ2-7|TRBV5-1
TGCGCCAGCAGCGGAACTACGGCCTACGAGCAGTACTTC
CASSGTTAYEQYF
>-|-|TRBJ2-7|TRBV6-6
TGTGCCAGCAGTTACCGAGACACCCCCGGACAGTACTTC
CASSYRDTPGQYF
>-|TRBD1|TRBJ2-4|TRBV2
TGTGCCACCGGACAGGGGAATCAGTACTTC
CATGQGNQYF
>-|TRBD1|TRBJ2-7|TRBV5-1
TGCGCCAGCAGCTCGGGACAGGGTTACGAGCAGTACTTC
CASSSGQGYEQYF
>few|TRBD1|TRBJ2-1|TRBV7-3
TGTGCCAGCAGCAAAGGACAGGGCATTTCCTACAATGAGCAGTTCTTC
CASSKGQGISYNEQFF
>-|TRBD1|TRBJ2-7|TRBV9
TGTGCCAGCAGCGAGGGGACAGGTACCCTCTACGAGCAGTACTTC
CASSEGTGTLYEQYF
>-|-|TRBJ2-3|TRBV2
TGTGCCAGCACCCGGGGGACCACAGATACGCAGTATTTT
CASTRGTTDTQYF
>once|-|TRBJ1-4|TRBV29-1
TGCAGCGTTGAAGTATTCAATAGAGAAAAACTGTTTTTT
CSVEVFNREKLFF
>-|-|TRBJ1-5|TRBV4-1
TGCGCCAGCAGCCATGATCAGGTAGTAATTCAGCCCCAGCATTTT
CASSHDQVVIQPQHF
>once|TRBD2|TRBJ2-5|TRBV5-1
TGCGCCAGCAGCTTGGTTGGGACTAGTGAGCACGGGACCCAGTACTTC
CASSLVGTSEHGTQYF
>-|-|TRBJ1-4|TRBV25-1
TGTGCCAGCAGTGAATATAGCGGTAATGAAAAACTGTTTTTT
CASSEYSGNEKLFF
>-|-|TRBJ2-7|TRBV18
TGTGCCAGCTCACGACCAACAGGGAATTCCTACGAGCAGTACTTC
CASSRPTGNSYEQYF
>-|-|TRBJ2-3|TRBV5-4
TGTGCCAGCAGCCTCGAGAGTACGCAGTATTTT
CASSLESTQYF
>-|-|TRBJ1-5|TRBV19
TGTGCCAGTAGTTTTACTAGTTATAGCAATCAGCCCCAGCATTTT
CASSFTSYSNQPQHF
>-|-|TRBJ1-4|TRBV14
TGTGCCAGCAGCCTCGATAAGGGGGATTCGGAAAAACTGTTTTTT
CASSLDKGDSEKLFF
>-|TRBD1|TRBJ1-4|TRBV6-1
TGTGCCAGCAGGAAGGGACAGATGACGGAAAAACTGTTTTTT
CASRKGQMTEKLFF
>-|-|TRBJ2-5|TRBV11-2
TGTGCCAGCAGCTCCTTACGGGTCCAGTACTTC
CASSSLRVQYF
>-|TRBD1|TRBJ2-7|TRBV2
TGTGCCAGCACCGGGGACAGGCACTCCTACGAGCAGTACTTC
CASTGDRHSYEQYF
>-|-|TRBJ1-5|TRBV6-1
TGTGCCAGCAGTGACCTTCCTGGGCCGAGCAATCAGCCCCAGCATTTT
CASSDLPGPSNQPQHF
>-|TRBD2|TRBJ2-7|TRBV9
TGTGCCAGCAGCGCGGGGACTAGCGGAGACGAGCAGTACTTC
CASSAGTSGDEQYF
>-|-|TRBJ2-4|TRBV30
TGTGCCTGGAGTGGCCCGGTAGTCAAAAACATTCAGTACTTC
CAWSGPVVKNIQYF
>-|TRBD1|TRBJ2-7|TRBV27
TGTGCCAGCAGTTTATACAGGGGATCCTACGAGCAGTACTTC
CASSLYRGSYEQYF
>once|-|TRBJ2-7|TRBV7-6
TGTGCCAGCAGCTCGGTCTCCTACGAGCAGTACTTC
CASSSVSYEQYF
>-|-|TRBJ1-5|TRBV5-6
TGTGCCAGCAGCCTCGGGGGGTACAATCAGCCCCAGCATTTT
CASSLGGYNQPQHF
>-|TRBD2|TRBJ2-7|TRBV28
TGTGCCAGCAGTGCTCCGGGACTAGGGACCTACGAGCAGTACTTC
CASSAPGLGTYEQYF
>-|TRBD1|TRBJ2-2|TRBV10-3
TGTGCCATCACCCCGGGACAGGGAGGAACCGGGGAGCTGTTTTTT
CAITPGQGGTGELFF
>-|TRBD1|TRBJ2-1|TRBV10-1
TGCGCCAGACAGGGGAATGAGCAGTTCTTC
CARQGNEQFF
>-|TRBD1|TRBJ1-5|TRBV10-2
TGCGCCAGCAGCCTCGACAGGGATAGCAATCAGCCCCAGCATTTT
CASSLDRDSNQPQHF
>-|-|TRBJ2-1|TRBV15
TGTGCCACCAGCAGTTTCCGTGACTGGGAGGCAGAGCGGTTCTTC
CATSSFRDWEAERFF
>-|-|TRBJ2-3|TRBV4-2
TGTGCCAGCAGCCAAGTAATAGGGCAGGGGCGGACAGATACGCAGTATTTT
CASSQVIGQGRTDTQYF
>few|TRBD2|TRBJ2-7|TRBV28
TGTGCCAGCACTCTAGCGGGAGGCTACGAGCAGTACTTC
CASTLAGGYEQYF
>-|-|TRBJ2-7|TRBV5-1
TGCGCCAGCAGCTTGCAGGGGGGTATCTACGAGCAGTACTTC
CASSLQGGIYEQYF
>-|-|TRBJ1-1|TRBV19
TGTGCCAGTAGTACCAACATGATAAACACTGAAGCTTTCTTT
CASSTNMINTEAFF
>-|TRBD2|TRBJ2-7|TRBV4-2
TGTGCCAGCAGCTCACTGACTAGCGGGAGGACTACTAACTCCTACGAGCAGTACTTC
CASSSLTSGRTTNSYEQYF
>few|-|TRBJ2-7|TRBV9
TGTGCCAGCACCCGAGGGGTGGGGCAGGGGTACGAGCAGTACTTC
CASTRGVGQGYEQYF
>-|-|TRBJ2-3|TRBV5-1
TGCGCCAGCAGCTTGCGCACCACACGAGATACGCAGTATTTT
CASSLRTTRDTQYF
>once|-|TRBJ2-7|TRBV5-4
TGTGCCAGCAGCCCCGGGAGCTCCTACGAGCAGTACTTC
CASSPGSSYEQYF
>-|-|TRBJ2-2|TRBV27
TGTGCCAGCAGTCCCAAAAGGCAAAGGGGTTCCGGGGAGCTGTTTTTT
CASSPKRQRGSGELFF
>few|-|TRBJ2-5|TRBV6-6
TGTGCCAGCAGCCGACTTTTGAGCGCCACCCAAGAGACCCAGTACTTC
CASSRLLSATQETQYF